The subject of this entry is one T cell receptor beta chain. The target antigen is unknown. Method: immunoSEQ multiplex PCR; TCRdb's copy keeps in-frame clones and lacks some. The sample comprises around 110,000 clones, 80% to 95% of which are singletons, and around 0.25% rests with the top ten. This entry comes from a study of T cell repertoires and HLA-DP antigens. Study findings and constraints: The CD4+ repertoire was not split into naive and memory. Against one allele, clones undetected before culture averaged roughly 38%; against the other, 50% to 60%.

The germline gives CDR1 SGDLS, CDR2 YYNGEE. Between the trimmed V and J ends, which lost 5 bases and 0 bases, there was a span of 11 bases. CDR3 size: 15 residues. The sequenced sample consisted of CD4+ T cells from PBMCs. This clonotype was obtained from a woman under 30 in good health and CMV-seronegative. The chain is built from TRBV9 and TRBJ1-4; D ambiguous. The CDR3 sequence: CASSQDPATNEKLFF. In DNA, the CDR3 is TGTGCCAGCAGTCAGGATCCCGCAACTAATGAAAAACTGTTTTTT.